What follows are 13 T cell receptor beta chains derived from one specimen sequenced in a study of identical twins. TCRdb re-called the 5' RACE reads through MiXCR, storing one row per CDR3 protein. This table holds about 200,000 distinct CDR3 sequences, more than 6.5% found once. In addition, the sample was reused for a study of yellow fever vaccine responses in identical twins.

What was sequenced was memory (CD45RO+) T cells sorted from blood. The origin of the receptors is a woman between 18 and 29 years old in good health.

The chain employs TRBV20-1 and TRBJ1-1; 7 positions agree with TRBD1. The CDR3 is made up of 17 amino acids. With V trimmed by 4 bases and J by 4 bases, 18 bases remained unmatched. Germline V gene sequence: CDR1 DFQATT, CDR2 SNEGSKA (reference sequence). This CDR3 is CSAKGGGGTVRGTEAFF. Written as DNA, the CDR3 is TGCAGTGCTAAGGGGGGTGGGGGGACAGTAAGAGGCACTGAAGCTTTCTTT.

This clonotype was detected many times. The V call is TRBV7-9, the J call TRBJ2-2, with 9 bases aligning to TRBD2. The CDR3 spans 15 residues. Germline CDR1 reads SEHNR; CDR2 reads FQNEAQ (reference sequence). The trim removed 6 bases at V and 2 bases at J, leaving 4 bases unmatched. The CDR3 bases are TGTGCCAGCAGTCGAGCGGGGGGAAACACCGGGGAGCTGTTTTTT. The encoded protein is CASSRAGGNTGELFF. The full variable domain, with the rest looked up from reference TRBV7-9 and TRBJ2-2, is DTGVSQNPRHKITKRGQNVTFRCDPISEHNRLYWYRQTLGQGPEFLTYFQNEAQLEKSRLLSDRFSAERPKGSFSTLEIQRTEQGDSAMYLCASSRAGGNTGELFFGEGSRLTVL.

This clonotype was seen ten or more times. An end of the junction differs from the germline gene, which may be a read error. V gene TRBV5-5 combines with J gene TRBJ2-7, with D perhaps TRBD1 (5 bases). The length of the CDR3 is 13 residues. The germline V gene encodes CDR1 SGHKS and CDR2 YYEKEE (reference sequence). In nucleotides, the CDR3 is TGCGCCAGCAGCTTGACAGTCTCCTACGAGCAGTACTTC. Amino acid sequence: CASSLTVSYEQYF.

This chain uses TRBV6-1 with TRBJ1-5; 10 bases map to TRBD1. Unmatched junction bases numbered 2, after V lost 6 bases and J lost 0 bases. Germline-derived CDR1 and CDR2 are MNHNS and SASEGT. This CDR3 is 15 amino acids long. CDR3 loop: CASSWDRGSNQPQHF. DNA for the CDR3: TGTGCCAGCAGCTGGGACAGGGGTAGCAATCAGCCCCAGCATTTT.

This clonotype was picked up many times. The chain is built from TRBV6-1 and TRBJ1-2, with D possibly TRBD1 on 5 matching bases. The CDR3 spans 15 residues. Trimming left V 6 bases short and J 0 bases short, with 14 bases between. Per germline, CDR1 MNHNS and CDR2 SASEGT. In DNA form, the CDR3 reads TGTGCCAGCAGCGATATGACAGTTCCTAACTATGGCTACACCTTC. It specifies CASSDMTVPNYGYTF.

The V gene is TRBV7-2, the J gene TRBJ1-1; no reliable D call. Germline lookup yields CDR1 SGHTA and CDR2 FQGNSA. CDR3 size: 11 residues. The germline V and J ends were trimmed by 3 bases and 10 bases, with 9 bases remaining between them. The CDR3 bases are TGTGCCAGCAGCTTGGCGGTGGGAGCTTTCTTT. It encodes CASSLAVGAFF. The full variable domain, its missing parts supplied by reference TRBV7-2 and TRBJ1-1, is GAGVSQSPSNKVTEKGKDVELRCDPISGHTALYWYRQSLGQGLEFLIYFQGNSAPDKSGLPSDRFSAERTGGSVSTLTIQRTQQEDSAVYLCASSLAVGAFFGQGTRLTVV.

A note on this clonotype: A much larger clonotype is one base distant, so this may be a read error. CDR3: CASTKGGGGAYYHRPFF. Here the CDR3 DNA reads TGTGCCAGCACCAAAGGAGGAGGGGGCGCCTACTACCATAGGCCGTTTTTT. The genes are TRBV27 and TRBJ2-2, with TRBD1 as a possible D gene (7 bases). Trimming pared 7 bases from V and 16 bases from J, leaving 34 bases between. Germline CDR1 is MNHEY and CDR2 is SMNVEV (reference sequence). The CDR3 runs 17 residues.

The chain employs TRBV30 and TRBJ2-3, with D unresolved. CDR1 and CDR2 from the germline V gene are GTSNPN and SVGIG (reference sequence). V was cut by 0 bases and J by 6 bases, with 7 bases left in between. The CDR3 is 12 residues long. The CDR3: CAWSVSHDTQYF. The DNA of the CDR3 is TGTGCCTGGAGTGTATCGCACGATACGCAGTATTTT.

CDR3 protein: CASSLDIGSVDTQYF. DNA of the CDR3: TGTGCCAGCAGCTTGGACATCGGGTCAGTGGATACGCAGTATTTT. The V and J genes are TRBV5-4 and TRBJ2-3; D uncertain. The V and J ends lost 0 bases and 6 bases respectively, with 14 bases between them. Germline CDR1 and CDR2: SGHNT and YYREEE (reference sequence). The CDR3 is made up of 15 amino acids.

This clonotype has a count of ten or more. This rearrangement joins TRBV7-2 to TRBJ2-3; no reliable D call. Looked up from germline, CDR1 is SGHTA and CDR2 is FQGNSA. The CDR3 extends over 16 amino acids. Trimming left V 5 bases short and J 4 bases short, with 19 bases between. CDR3 DNA sequence: TGTGCCAGCAGCCCTCTTCCGATACAAAAGGCAGATACGCAGTATTTT. Translated, it gives CASSPLPIQKADTQYF.

This clonotype was detected ten times or more. CDR3 nucleotide sequence: TGTGCCAGCAGTTTTTATGCAACTAATGAAAAACTGTTTTTT. It specifies CASSFYATNEKLFF. This sequence joins TRBV12-3 or TRBV12-4 and TRBJ1-4; D uncertain. This CDR3 has 14 residues. V gave up 3 bases and J gave up 0 bases, with 5 bases separating them.

J is TRBJ2-3 and V is TRBV6-2 or TRBV6-3; 12 bases line up with TRBD2. This CDR3 has 17 residues. CDR1 and CDR2 (germline): MNHEY, SVGEGT. The J segment lost 1 base and the V segment lost 4 bases, leaving 6 bases of the junction unmatched. The chain's CDR3 is CASSSGLAGTGTDTQYF. CDR3 nucleotide sequence: TGTGCCAGCAGTTCAGGACTAGCGGGAACAGGCACAGATACGCAGTATTTT.

This clonotype turned up a few times. CDR3 sequence (DNA): TGTGCCAGCAGTTTATCACGGGACAGGGGGGGAAGGGCCAACGTCCTGACTTTC. It is translated as CASSLSRDRGGRANVLTF. This chain links TRBV27 with TRBJ2-6; 11 nucleotides line up with TRBD1. Looked up from germline, CDR1 is MNHEY and CDR2 is SMNVEV (reference sequence). The CDR3 is made up of 18 amino acids. V lost 0 bases to trimming and J lost 5 bases; unmatched junction nucleotides: 6.